The 30 T cell receptor beta chains below all came from one sample that was sequenced in a study of blood T cell repertoires in COVID-19. Assay used: immunoSEQ multiplex PCR; TCRdb lists only in-frame clones, some missing. The top ten clones hold 1.5% to 2% of a sample with about 100,000 clones, less than 85% of them seen once. The specimen sequenced was peripheral blood. These receptors all come from a woman in her thirties or forties with acute or convalescent COVID-19.

V gene TRBV3-1 (or the pseudogene TRBV3-2) combines with J gene TRBJ2-7, with no clear D. With 4 bases removed from V and 3 bases from J, the gap between germline ends came to 16 bases. The length of the CDR3 is 15 residues. CDR1 and CDR2 (germline): LGHDT, YNNKEL (reference sequence). CDR3 sequence reads: CASSPRLETVYEQYF. DNA for the CDR3: TGTGCCAGCAGCCCTAGACTCGAAACGGTCTACGAGCAGTACTTC.

This clone was detected a few times. The chain couples TRBV6-2 or TRBV6-3 to TRBJ1-6; TRBD1 might be the D (6 bases). V was clipped by 6 bases and J by 9 bases, with 15 bases between them. This CDR3 is 14 amino acids long. Germline CDR1 is MNHEY and CDR2 is SVGEGT. In nucleotides, the CDR3 is TGTGCCAGCAGCCAACAGGGATTTAGTTCACCCCTCCACTTT. Protein product: CASSQQGFSSPLHF.

The genes are TRBV11-3 and TRBJ2-2; possibly TRBD1 for D (6 bases). Germline V gene lookup returns CDR1 SGHNT and CDR2 YENEEA. There are 13 residues in the CDR3. The V end was cut by 5 bases, the J end by 7 bases, with 11 bases between. In DNA, the CDR3 is TGTGCCAGCAGCCACGAGGGGGTCGGGGAGCTGTTTTTT. Translated, it gives CASSHEGVGELFF.

A remark on this clone: The junction departs from germline at one end; a sequencing error may be responsible. This sequence joins TRBV19 and TRBJ1-2; weak D call: TRBD1 (5 bases). The CDR3 is 14 residues long. CDR1 and CDR2 (germline): LNHDA, SQIVND (reference sequence). CDR3 sequence (DNA): TGTGCCAGTAGTATCGCGCCTAATCAGGACACCGGCGCCTTC. As protein: CASSIAPNQDTGAF.

The V gene is TRBV4-3, the J gene TRBJ2-3, with TRBD1 identical over 7 bases. The V gene's germline CDR1 is LGHNA and CDR2 YSLEER. V dropped 8 bases and J dropped 2; count of bases not matched to a gene: 4. This CDR3 contains 13 residues. CDR3 nucleotide sequence: TGCGCCAGCGGGACAGCTTACACAGATACGCAGTATTTT. Its translation is CASGTAYTDTQYF.

The J gene is TRBJ2-1, the V gene TRBV5-1, with 8 nucleotides matching TRBD2. Unmatched junction bases numbered 7, after V lost 0 bases and J lost 5 bases. CDR3 length: 16 residues. Germline loops: CDR1 SGHRS, CDR2 YFSETQ. CDR3 amino acids: CASSLDPSGLDNEQFF. CDR3 nucleotide sequence: TGCGCCAGCAGCTTGGACCCCTCGGGACTAGACAATGAGCAGTTCTTC.

The V gene is TRBV7-2, the J gene TRBJ1-2, with no clear D. In germline, CDR1 is SGHTA, CDR2 FQGNSA. Trimming cost V 1 base and J 0 bases, with 9 bases left between them. The CDR3 spans 15 residues. The CDR3 coding sequence is TGTGCCAGCAGCTTAGGGGTCGGAGCTAACTATGGCTACACCTTC. Its protein is CASSLGVGANYGYTF.

This clone has a handful of counts. This chain uses TRBV18 with TRBJ2-6; 8 bases fit TRBD1. J was trimmed by 2 bases and V by 8 bases; bases with no gene match: 8. In germline, CDR1 is KGHSH, CDR2 LQKENI. CDR3 length equals 16 residues. The CDR3 loop reads CASTGQDSAGANVLTF. The CDR3 nucleotides are TGTGCCAGCACGGGACAGGACAGCGCTGGGGCCAACGTCCTGACTTTC.

The chain couples TRBV19 to TRBJ2-1; 7 positions match TRBD2. V lost 6 bases, J lost 5 bases, and 10 bases stayed unmatched. This CDR3 is 15 amino acids long. Germline V gene lookup returns CDR1 LNHDA and CDR2 SQIVND (reference sequence). This chain's CDR3 is CASSRERGVDNEQFF. The CDR3 DNA reads as TGTGCCAGTAGCCGAGAGCGGGGTGTTGACAATGAGCAGTTCTTC. Together with reference TRBV19 and TRBJ2-1, the CDR3 gives the full variable domain: DGGITQSPKYLFRKEGQNVTLSCEQNLNHDAMYWYRQDPGQGLRLIYYSQIVNDFQKGDIAEGYSVSREKKESFPLTVTSAQKNPTAFYLCASSRERGVDNEQFFGPGTRLTVL.

The chain recombines TRBV6-6 with TRBJ2-1; the match to TRBD1 covers 7 bases. This CDR3 comprises 14 residues. Unmatched junction bases numbered 6, after V lost 7 bases and J lost 3 bases. From germline, CDR1 is MNHNY and CDR2 SVGAGI (reference sequence). The chain's CDR3 is CASTPGTDYNEQFF. CDR3 nucleotides: TGTGCCAGCACACCCGGGACAGACTACAATGAGCAGTTCTTC.

This chain joins TRBV12-3 or TRBV12-4 and TRBJ1-1; D is undetermined. The CDR3 loop spans 12 amino acids. Trimming left V 7 bases short and J 3 bases short, with 9 bases between. CDR3 sequence reads: CASNAPYTEAFF. The DNA for the CDR3 is TGTGCCAGCAACGCGCCGTACACTGAAGCTTTCTTT.

The chain carries TRBV18 and TRBJ1-1; D is perhaps TRBD1 (6 bases). The germline gives CDR1 KGHSH, CDR2 LQKENI. V was pared by 6 bases and J by 13 bases, with 15 bases between. The CDR3 has 11 residues. The CDR3 sequence is CASSPQGMVFF. CDR3 DNA: TGTGCCAGCTCGCCCCAGGGGATGGTTTTCTTT.

In this sample, this clone turned up many times. V usage is TRBV6-5 and J usage is TRBJ1-5; TRBD1 matches at 12 bases. V dropped 6 bases and J dropped 5; count of bases not matched to a gene: 2. CDR1 is MNHEY and CDR2 is SVGAGI in the germline V gene. The CDR3 has 14 residues. The CDR3 region is CASSGTGGYQPQHF. CDR3 coding DNA: TGTGCCAGCAGCGGGACAGGGGGCTATCAGCCCCAGCATTTT.

This clone was found a few times. The genes are TRBV2 and TRBJ2-4; TRBD2 agrees at 8 bases. V was clipped by 6 bases and J by 0 bases; unmatched bases: 7. The CDR3 sequence is 16 residues long. Per the germline V gene, CDR1 is SNHLY and CDR2 is FYNNEI. DNA for the CDR3: TGTGCCAGCAGCGGTAGCGGGGTGCTAGCCAAAAACATTCAGTACTTC. It yields the protein CASSGSGVLAKNIQYF.

The chain uses TRBV4-2 and TRBJ2-3, with D possibly being TRBD1 (5 bases). Trimming removed 4 bases from V and 0 bases from J, with 8 bases in between. Germline CDR1 is LGHNA and CDR2 is YNFKEQ. This CDR3 region has 14 residues. CDR3 DNA: TGTGCCAGCAGCCCGACAGTTAGCACAGATACGCAGTATTTT. It encodes CASSPTVSTDTQYF.

This clone was observed a few times. This rearrangement joins TRBV9 to TRBJ1-3; 10 bases are shared with TRBD1. Losses at the gene ends were 0 bases for V and 2 bases for J; bases not matched to a gene: 5. Looked up from germline, CDR1 is SGDLS and CDR2 is YYNGEE. This CDR3 has 17 residues. In nucleotides, the CDR3 is TGTGCCAGCAGCGTAGCTGGGACAGGGGTTACTGGAAACACCATATATTTT. Its protein product is CASSVAGTGVTGNTIYF.

This clone was counted a single time. CDR3 sequence reads: CAISESDRGGDTQYF. The CDR3 nucleotides read TGTGCCATCAGTGAATCTGACAGGGGAGGCGATACGCAGTATTTT. The chain carries TRBV10-3 and TRBJ2-3; the match to TRBD1 covers 8 bases. Germline trimming cut 3 bases from V and 6 bases from J; bases unmatched to any gene: 8. The CDR3 runs 15 residues. The germline gives CDR1 ENHRY, CDR2 SYGVKD.

The chain recombines TRBV5-1 with TRBJ1-2, with 9 positions matching TRBD1. Losses at the gene ends were 2 bases for V and 5 bases for J; bases not matched to a gene: 4. The CDR3 has 14 residues. CDR1 is SGHRS, CDR2 YFSETQ, per germline. The CDR3 protein is CASSLPGQGYGYTF. In DNA form, the CDR3 reads TGCGCCAGCAGCTTACCGGGACAGGGATATGGCTACACCTTC. Full variable domain (outside the CDR3, taken from reference TRBV5-1 and TRBJ1-2): KAGVTQTPRYLIKTRGQQVTLSCSPISGHRSVSWYQQTPGQGLQFLFEYFSETQRNKGNFPGRFSGRQFSNSRSEMNVSTLELGDSALYLCASSLPGQGYGYTFGSGTRLTVV.

The rearrangement joins TRBV29-1 to TRBJ1-1; D uncertain. Trimming took 3 bases from V and 1 from J, leaving 15 bases between them. The CDR3 consists of 15 residues. Germline-derived CDR1 and CDR2 are SQVTM and ANQGSEA. CDR3 DNA: TGCAGCGTTGATTTCCAGGCGACACCGAACACTGAAGCTTTCTTT. It yields the protein CSVDFQATPNTEAFF. Variable domain in full (rest from reference TRBV29-1 and TRBJ1-1): SAVISQKPSRDICQRGTSLTIQCQVDSQVTMMFWYRQQPGQSLTLIATANQGSEATYESGFVIDKFPISRPNLTFSTLTVSNMSPEDSSIYLCSVDFQATPNTEAFFGQGTRLTVV.

This chain joins TRBV7-6 and TRBJ1-1; the D gene is possibly TRBD1 (6 bases). This CDR3 is built from 19 residues. Germline V gene lookup returns CDR1 SGHVS and CDR2 FNYEAQ. Deletions cut 4 bases from V and 2 bases from J, with 26 bases between. Here the CDR3 reads CASSSSTVANSQGNTEAFF. CDR3 DNA sequence: TGTGCCAGCAGCTCCTCCACCGTAGCAAATTCACAGGGAAACACTGAAGCTTTCTTT.

The chain joins TRBV10-3 to TRBJ1-3, with D possibly matching TRBD1 (6 bases). Per germline, CDR1 ENHRY and CDR2 SYGVKD. The CDR3 is made up of 15 amino acids. Trimming cost V 3 bases and J 4 bases, with 13 bases left between them. This CDR3 is CAISDTGKKGNTIYF. The CDR3 DNA reads TGTGCCATCAGTGACACAGGGAAGAAGGGAAACACCATATATTTT.

The genes are TRBV9 and TRBJ2-5; D perhaps matches TRBD2 (6 bases). The CDR3 has 15 residues. Germline V gives CDR1 SGDLS, CDR2 YYNGEE. V was trimmed by 6 bases and J by 4 bases, leaving 19 bases between them. This CDR3 reads CASTSLASASETQYF. The CDR3 coding sequence is TGTGCCAGCACCTCTTTAGCTAGCGCCTCAGAGACCCAGTACTTC.

In its sample, this clone was seen a few times. The chain combines TRBV5-4 with TRBJ2-7, with 7 bases identical to TRBD2. Germline V gives CDR1 SGHNT, CDR2 YYREEE (reference sequence). The junction had 4 bases not matched to a gene; V was cut back by 4 bases and J by 3 bases. The CDR3 sequence is 13 residues long. The chain's CDR3 is CASSSGTGYEQYF. DNA of the CDR3: TGTGCCAGCAGCAGCGGGACGGGCTACGAGCAGTACTTC. Variable domain in full (rest from reference TRBV5-4 and TRBJ2-7): ETGVTQSPTHLIKTRGQQVTLRCSSQSGHNTVSWYQQALGQGPQFIFQYYREEENGRGNFPPRFSGLQFPNYSSELNVNALELDDSALYLCASSSGTGYEQYFGPGTRLTVT.

The gene calls are TRBV6-5 and TRBJ2-3, with D possibly matching TRBD1 (7 bases). CDR3 size: 14 residues. Per the germline V gene, CDR1 is MNHEY and CDR2 is SVGAGI. Deletions cut 6 bases from V and 2 bases from J, with 12 bases between. The CDR3 here is CASRAGTATDTQYF. DNA for the CDR3: TGTGCCAGCAGGGCGGGGACAGCCACAGATACGCAGTATTTT.

The V gene is TRBV5-4, the J gene TRBJ2-5; the match to TRBD2 covers 13 bases. The CDR3 runs 18 residues. Germline CDR1 is SGHNT and CDR2 is YYREEE (reference sequence). The J segment lost 1 base and the V segment lost 4 bases, leaving 10 bases of the junction unmatched. CDR3 in amino acids: CASSPPGTSGAIQETQYF. The CDR3 coding sequence is TGTGCCAGCAGCCCTCCAGGGACTAGCGGGGCCATCCAAGAGACCCAGTACTTC.

This chain connects TRBV29-1 to TRBJ2-3; 7 nucleotides align to TRBD2. The J segment lost 2 bases and the V segment lost 4 bases, leaving 3 bases of the junction unmatched. The CDR3 length is 13 residues. Germline V gene lookup returns CDR1 SQVTM and CDR2 ANQGSEA. The chain's CDR3 is CSVVGGNTDTQYF. The DNA of the CDR3 is TGCAGCGTTGTGGGAGGGAACACAGATACGCAGTATTTT.

The V and J genes are TRBV5-1 and TRBJ2-3; 9 positions match TRBD2. V was clipped by 2 bases and J by 4 bases; unmatched bases: 5. The CDR3 is 15 amino acids. Per the germline V gene, CDR1 is SGHRS and CDR2 is YFSETQ. CDR3 sequence reads: CASSFSGGTADTQYF. CDR3 nucleotide sequence: TGCGCCAGCAGCTTCAGCGGGGGGACCGCAGATACGCAGTATTTT.

The genes are TRBV6-2 or TRBV6-3 and TRBJ2-6; D is ambiguous. With 2 bases removed from V and 0 bases from J, the gap between germline ends came to 8 bases. CDR3 length equals 16 residues. Germline CDR1 is MNHEY and CDR2 is SVGEGT. As DNA, the CDR3 is TGTGCCAGCAGTTACCAACAGAGCTCTGGGGCCAACGTCCTGACTTTC. This gives the protein CASSYQQSSGANVLTF.

For the CDR3, the DNA is TGTGCCAGCAGCCAAGGCGGGCTGGGAAACACCATATATTTT. Residues: CASSQGGLGNTIYF. The V call is TRBV3-1 (or the pseudogene TRBV3-2), the J call TRBJ1-3; unclear D gene. V lost 1 base, J lost 4 bases, and 8 bases lay in between. The CDR3 runs to 14 residues. Germline V gene lookup returns CDR1 LGHDT and CDR2 YNNKEL (reference sequence).

This clone was counted only a few times. The rearrangement joins TRBV20-1 to TRBJ2-3, with 8 bases that match TRBD2. The V gene end was trimmed by 3 bases and the J gene end by 6 bases; junction bases not matched to a gene: 11. Germline assignment: CDR1 DFQATT and CDR2 SNEGSKA (reference sequence). The CDR3 is 15 amino acids. The CDR3 DNA reads as TGCAGTGCTAGTCGGGAGGGGCCTAGAGGGGATACGCAGTATTTT. Translated: CSASREGPRGDTQYF.